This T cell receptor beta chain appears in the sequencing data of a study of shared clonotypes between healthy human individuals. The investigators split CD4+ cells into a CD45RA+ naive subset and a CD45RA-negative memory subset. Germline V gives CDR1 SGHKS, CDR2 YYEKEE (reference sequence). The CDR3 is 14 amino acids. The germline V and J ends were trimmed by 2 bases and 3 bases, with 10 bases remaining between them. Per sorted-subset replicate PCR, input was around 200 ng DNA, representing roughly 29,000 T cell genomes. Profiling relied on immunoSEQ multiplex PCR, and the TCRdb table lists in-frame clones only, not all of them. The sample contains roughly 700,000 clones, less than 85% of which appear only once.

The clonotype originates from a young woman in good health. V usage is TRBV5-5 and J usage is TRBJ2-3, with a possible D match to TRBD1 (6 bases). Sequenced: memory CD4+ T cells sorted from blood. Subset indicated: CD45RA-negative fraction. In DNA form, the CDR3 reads TGTGCCAGCAGCTTTGAGCAGGGGACAGATACGCAGTATTTT. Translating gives CASSFEQGTDTQYF.